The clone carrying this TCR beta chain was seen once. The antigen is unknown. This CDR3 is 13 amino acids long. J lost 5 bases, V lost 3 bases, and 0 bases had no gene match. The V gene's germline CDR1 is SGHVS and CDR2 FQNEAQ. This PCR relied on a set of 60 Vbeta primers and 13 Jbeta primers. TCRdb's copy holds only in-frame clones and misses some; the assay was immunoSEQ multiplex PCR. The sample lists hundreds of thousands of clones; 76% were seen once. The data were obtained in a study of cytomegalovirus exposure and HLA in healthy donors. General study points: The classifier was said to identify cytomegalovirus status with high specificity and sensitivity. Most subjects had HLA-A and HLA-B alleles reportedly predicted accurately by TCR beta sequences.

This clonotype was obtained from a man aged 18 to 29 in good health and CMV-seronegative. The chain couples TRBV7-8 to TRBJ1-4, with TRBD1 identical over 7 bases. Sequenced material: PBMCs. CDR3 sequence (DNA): TGTGCCAGCAGCTTGGACAGGAATGAAAAACTGTTTTTT. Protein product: CASSLDRNEKLFF.